This T cell receptor (beta chain) came from a study of blood T cell repertoires in COVID-19. About the study: The samples span acute and convalescent COVID-19 from the United States, Italy and Spain.

The V end was cut by 0 bases, the J end by 8 bases, with 10 bases between. The CDR3 totals 13 residues. Germline V CDR1 and CDR2: LGHNT, FRNRAP. Profiling relied on immunoSEQ multiplex PCR, and the TCRdb table lists in-frame clones only, not all of them. The table lists some 120,000 clones, around 87% of them singletons, with about 2% in the top ten. The receptor was derived from a woman aged 50 to 60 with acute or convalescent COVID-19. Source material: peripheral blood. The chain recombines TRBV12-5 with TRBJ1-1; D ambiguous. The CDR3 is CASGLVRSREAFF. In DNA, the CDR3 is TGTGCTAGTGGTTTGGTAAGAAGCCGGGAAGCTTTCTTT.